The clone carrying this T cell receptor (beta chain) has at least ten counts. The data were taken from a study of response to subunit inactivated influenza vaccine. In germline, CDR1 is SGHTA, CDR2 FQGNSA. Trimming shortened V by 1 base and J by 3 bases, and 10 bases separated the two germline ends. The CDR3 runs 14 residues. TCRdb re-called the RT-PCR reads with MiXCR, one entry per CDR3 protein. This sample carries some 800,000 distinct CDR3 sequences, 21% of them seen once, and the ten largest clones take roughly a tenth. The source of this sequence is a man in his fifties who received an inactivated influenza vaccine. The sample consisted of PBMCs from blood, taken roughly 5 days after vaccination. This chain links TRBV7-2 with TRBJ2-7; D gene unclear. CDR3 sequence: CASSLGGDLYEQYF. The CDR3 DNA follows: TGTGCCAGCAGCTTAGGTGGGGATCTCTACGAGCAGTACTTC. The full variable domain, with the rest looked up from reference TRBV7-2 and TRBJ2-7, is GAGVSQSPSNKVTEKGKDVELRCDPISGHTALYWYRQSLGQGLEFLIYFQGNSAPDKSGLPSDRFSAERTGGSVSTLTIQRTQQEDSAVYLCASSLGGDLYEQYFGPGTRLTVT.